These 21 T cell receptor beta chains came from one sample sequenced in a study of technical replicates of blood from a few donors. TCRdb's copy holds only in-frame clones and misses some; the assay was immunoSEQ multiplex PCR. The profile shows approximately 75,000 clones, approximately 97% of them singletons. The material sequenced was T cells isolated from PBMCs. The receptors were gathered from a human donor in good health.

The chain is built from TRBV29-1 and TRBJ2-7; maybe TRBD1 (5 bases). The CDR3 totals 17 residues. Per the germline V gene, CDR1 is SQVTM and CDR2 is ANQGSEA. The V and J ends lost 3 bases and 1 base respectively, with 22 bases between them. Written as DNA, the CDR3 is TGCAGCGTTGATGGTCTTCAGGGTAGTTATGGTTCCTACGAGCAGTACTTC. Its translation is CSVDGLQGSYGSYEQYF.

This chain connects TRBV15 to TRBJ2-1; 10 bases agree with TRBD2. Trimming cost V 1 base and J 3 bases; bases outside gene matches: 3. In germline, CDR1 is LNHNV, CDR2 YYDKDF (reference sequence). CDR3 length: 16 amino acids. CDR3 region: CATSRGASGGYNEQFF. For the CDR3, the DNA is TGTGCCACCAGCAGAGGGGCTAGCGGGGGCTACAATGAGCAGTTCTTC.

The V gene is TRBV6-5, the J gene TRBJ2-3, with TRBD1 matching over 9 bases. V lost 6 bases to trimming and J lost 5 bases; unmatched junction nucleotides: 3. CDR1 is MNHEY and CDR2 is SVGAGI in the germline V gene. This CDR3 has 13 amino acids. Here the CDR3 DNA reads TGTGCCAGCAGACAGGGGGCAGGAGATACGCAGTATTTT. Its protein is CASRQGAGDTQYF.

The J gene is TRBJ2-1, the V gene TRBV9, with 9 nucleotides matching TRBD2. J lost 5 bases, V lost 4 bases, and 7 bases had no gene match. Germline CDR1 and CDR2: SGDLS and YYNGEE. This CDR3 is 15 amino acids long. Here the CDR3 DNA reads TGTGCCAGCAGCTCACGGACTAGCGTTGACAATGAGCAGTTCTTC. Its translation is CASSSRTSVDNEQFF.

The rearrangement uses TRBV27 and TRBJ1-4; perhaps TRBD1 as D (5 bases). V gave up 5 bases and J gave up 11 bases, with 21 bases separating them. Germline loops: CDR1 MNHEY, CDR2 SMNVEV (reference sequence). The CDR3 contains 15 residues. The CDR3 nucleotides are TGTGCCAGCAGTCTCCAGGCAGGGTCAGCACGTAAACTGTTTTTT. It encodes CASSLQAGSARKLFF. Drawing the rest from reference TRBV27 and TRBJ1-4, the complete variable domain is EAQVTQNPRYLITVTGKKLTVTCSQNMNHEYMSWYRQDPGLGLRQIYYSMNVEVTDKGDVPEGYKVSRKEKRNFPLILESPSPNQTSLYFCASSLQAGSARKLFFGSGTQLSVL.

The chain has TRBV19 and TRBJ2-1; 10 bases match TRBD2. The V gene's germline CDR1 is LNHDA and CDR2 SQIVND (reference sequence). This CDR3 has 14 residues. With 8 bases clipped from V and 7 bases from J, the junction kept 8 bases outside the gene matches. The chain's CDR3 is CASYSGRLGNEQFF. Written as DNA, the CDR3 is TGTGCCAGTTATAGCGGGAGGCTGGGGAATGAGCAGTTCTTC.

In its sample, this clone was seen a few times. The J gene is TRBJ1-1, the V gene TRBV9; D may be TRBD1 (5 bases). Germline V CDR1 and CDR2: SGDLS, YYNGEE. With 5 bases removed from V and 3 bases from J, the gap between germline ends came to 11 bases. The CDR3 contains 13 residues. The CDR3 protein is CASSSRVYTEAFF. The CDR3 DNA follows: TGTGCCAGCAGTTCCAGGGTGTACACTGAAGCTTTCTTT.

The V gene is TRBV30, the J gene TRBJ1-2; D gene uncertain. This CDR3 has 13 residues. Trimming pared 0 bases from V and 5 bases from J, leaving 10 bases between. Germline CDR1 is GTSNPN and CDR2 is SVGIG (reference sequence). Here the CDR3 DNA reads TGTGCCTGGAGTGTACGGAGTGTATATGGCTACACCTTC. Translated, it gives CAWSVRSVYGYTF.

The chain recombines TRBV7-9 with TRBJ2-7; D is perhaps TRBD2 (5 bases). The germline V and J ends were trimmed by 2 bases and 3 bases, with 14 bases remaining between them. CDR1 and CDR2 from the germline V gene are SEHNR and FQNEAQ (reference sequence). CDR3 length equals 15 residues. The CDR3 DNA is TGTGCCAGCAGCTTACTTTCCGGGGAGAACTACGAGCAGTACTTC. It translates to CASSLLSGENYEQYF.

This chain uses TRBV9 with TRBJ2-3; D unresolved. V was shortened by 3 bases and J by 9 bases, with 8 bases between the two germline ends. The CDR3 extends over 11 amino acids. Germline V lookup: CDR1 SGDLS, CDR2 YYNGEE. Here the CDR3 reads CASSDLGTQYF. CDR3 DNA sequence: TGTGCCAGCAGCGACCTTGGCACGCAGTATTTT.

The chain uses TRBV4-1 and TRBJ1-6; 7 bases match TRBD1. CDR3 length equals 15 residues. V dropped 1 base and J dropped 10; count of bases not matched to a gene: 7. Looked up from germline, CDR1 is MGHRA and CDR2 is YSYEKL. CDR3 in DNA: TGCGCCAGCAGCCAAGGACAGGGTTTCAACTCACCCCTCCACTTT. Its protein is CASSQGQGFNSPLHF.

The rearrangement links TRBV28 to TRBJ1-5, with TRBD1 as a possible D gene (5 bases). Trimming stripped 2 bases from V and 5 bases from J, with 10 bases between. Germline V gene lookup returns CDR1 MDHEN and CDR2 SYDVKM. CDR3 length equals 14 residues. In DNA form, the CDR3 reads TGTGCCAGCAGTTTAGGCAGGGAGGATCAGCCCCAGCATTTT. Amino acids: CASSLGREDQPQHF. Full variable domain (outside the CDR3, taken from reference TRBV28 and TRBJ1-5): DVKVTQSSRYLVKRTGEKVFLECVQDMDHENMFWYRQDPGLGLRLIYFSYDVKMKEKGDIPEGYSVSREKKERFSLILESASTNQTSMYLCASSLGREDQPQHFGDGTRLSIL.

The V and J genes are TRBV19 and TRBJ1-2; 10 bases agree with TRBD1. The CDR3 covers 15 residues. With 7 bases clipped from V and 2 bases from J, the junction kept 7 bases outside the gene matches. Germline CDR1 is LNHDA and CDR2 is SQIVND (reference sequence). The CDR3: CASKSPGQGNYGYTF. The CDR3 DNA is TGTGCCAGTAAATCTCCGGGACAGGGGAACTATGGCTACACCTTC. Full variable domain (rest looked up from reference TRBV19 and TRBJ1-2): DGGITQSPKYLFRKEGQNVTLSCEQNLNHDAMYWYRQDPGQGLRLIYYSQIVNDFQKGDIAEGYSVSREKKESFPLTVTSAQKNPTAFYLCASKSPGQGNYGYTFGSGTRLTVV.

The chain joins TRBV5-4 to TRBJ2-1; 8 positions agree with TRBD1. Per the germline V gene, CDR1 is SGHNT and CDR2 is YYREEE (reference sequence). Germline trimming cut 4 bases from V and 4 bases from J; bases unmatched to any gene: 7. The CDR3 consists of 15 residues. Written as DNA, the CDR3 is TGTGCCAGCAGCAAGGGGACAGGAGGGTACAATGAGCAGTTCTTC. It encodes CASSKGTGGYNEQFF. The full variable domain, in which reference TRBV5-4 and TRBJ2-1 provide the parts outside the CDR3, is ETGVTQSPTHLIKTRGQQVTLRCSSQSGHNTVSWYQQALGQGPQFIFQYYREEENGRGNFPPRFSGLQFPNYSSELNVNALELDDSALYLCASSKGTGGYNEQFFGPGTRLTVL.

The gene calls are TRBV28 and TRBJ1-5; TRBD1 aligns across 10 bases. Trimming took 4 bases from V and 3 from J; bases not matched to a gene: 12. The germline gives CDR1 MDHEN, CDR2 SYDVKM. The CDR3 covers 18 residues. The DNA of the CDR3 is TGTGCCAGCAGTTCACCGGGACAGGGGTTTTATAACAATCAGCCCCAGCATTTT. This codes for CASSSPGQGFYNNQPQHF.

The CDR3 DNA is TGCGCCAGCAGCGCGACAGGGGGCACTGAAGCTTTCTTT. This gives the protein CASSATGGTEAFF. The V call is TRBV5-1, the J call TRBJ1-1; 9 bases fit TRBD1. CDR1 SGHRS and CDR2 YFSETQ come from the germline V gene. CDR3 size: 13 residues. V lost 4 bases to trimming and J lost 4 bases; unmatched junction nucleotides: 2.

The V call is TRBV28, the J call TRBJ1-5; D may be TRBD1 (5 bases). V dropped 5 bases and J dropped 3 bases, with 8 bases sitting between them. Germline V gene data show CDR1 as MDHEN and CDR2 as SYDVKM. The CDR3 consists of 13 residues. CDR3 DNA sequence: TGTGCCAGCAGTCGACAGTCCAATCAGCCCCAGCATTTT. This translates into CASSRQSNQPQHF.

CDR3 region: CASLTAEQPQHF. The CDR3 DNA reads as TGTGCCAGCCTCACCGCGGAGCAGCCCCAGCATTTT. The V gene is TRBV28, the J gene TRBJ1-5; no reliable D call. Germline CDR1 is MDHEN and CDR2 is SYDVKM. The CDR3 spans 12 residues. Deletions cut 8 bases from V and 7 bases from J, with 12 bases between. The complete variable domain, with remaining parts taken from reference TRBV28 and TRBJ1-5, reads DVKVTQSSRYLVKRTGEKVFLECVQDMDHENMFWYRQDPGLGLRLIYFSYDVKMKEKGDIPEGYSVSREKKERFSLILESASTNQTSMYLCASLTAEQPQHFGDGTRLSIL.

The J gene is TRBJ1-1, the V gene TRBV27; 10 bases line up with TRBD1. The CDR3 sequence is 15 residues long. V shed 8 bases and J 6 bases; nucleotides not matched to a gene: 12. Per germline, CDR1 MNHEY and CDR2 SMNVEV (reference sequence). The DNA for the CDR3 is TGTGCCAGCGTAGACCGGGACAGGGGTATCGCTGAAGCTTTCTTT. Translated, it gives CASVDRDRGIAEAFF.

The gene calls are TRBV6-4 and TRBJ2-2; D perhaps matches TRBD2 (5 bases). Trimming pared 0 bases from V and 4 bases from J, leaving 6 bases between. This CDR3 contains 14 residues. Germline-derived CDR1 and CDR2 are MRHNA and SNTAGT. The CDR3 is CASSDSSVTGELFF. CDR3 DNA: TGTGCCAGCAGTGACTCTAGCGTCACCGGGGAGCTGTTTTTT.

This clone appeared a single time. J is TRBJ2-7 and V is TRBV11-2; 13 bases agree with TRBD2. Trimming removed 5 bases from V and 2 bases from J; junction bases left unmatched: 3. CDR3 length equals 15 residues. Per germline, CDR1 SGHAT and CDR2 FQNNGV. The CDR3 spells CASSAGLAGPYEQYF. Written as DNA, the CDR3 is TGTGCCAGCAGCGCGGGACTAGCGGGACCCTACGAGCAGTACTTC.